This T cell receptor beta chain was sequenced during a study of T-cell memory formation after mild COVID-19. This clonotype was picked up a small number of times. The antigen remains unidentified. Study outcomes and limitations: For contracting clones, CD4+ ones sat mainly in CM and EM, CD8+ in EMRA. Memory cells collected pre-infection included some clones that later responded, suggesting cross-reactive memory joined.

TCRalpha and TCRbeta libraries used 5'RACE with constant-segment primers and UMIs. TCRdb analysed the 5' RACE reads with MiXCR anew, one entry per CDR3 protein. Of 280,000 or so distinct CDR3 sequences detected, roughly 18% appear once; the ten largest clones hold roughly 23%. The origin of this receptor is a man between 18 and 29 years old who had mild COVID-19 (a few samples of this study predate the infection). Cell type and time point are not known. Sequencing was done on a sample of PBMCs or a T cell subset sorted from them (not recorded which).

CDR3: CSVFPRGDNEQFF. The CDR3 DNA reads TGCAGCGTTTTTCCGCGGGGGGACAATGAGCAGTTCTTC. The chain couples TRBV29-1 to TRBJ2-1, with TRBD2 matching 8 bases. With 5 bases clipped from V and 5 bases from J, the junction kept 5 bases outside the gene matches. The CDR3 is 13 amino acids. Germline-derived CDR1 and CDR2 are SQVTM and ANQGSEA.